This is a list of T cell receptor beta chains from one sample in a study of blood T cell repertoires in COVID-19. The assay was immunoSEQ multiplex PCR, and TCRdb's table has in-frame clones only and misses some. The data contain some 490,000 clones, approximately 90% of them singletons. Sequencing was done on a sample of PBMCs or T cells enriched from blood (not recorded which). Source of these receptors: a woman in her sixties or seventies who had recovered from COVID-19. Each CDR3 is given with its conserved first and last residue. Fields, in order: J gene, V gene, clone size, D gene, CDR3 DNA, CDR3 protein. The D gene is left open where the match is weak. The size entry is marked missing in some rows and otherwise reads once, few, many or a size class.

J gene: TRBJ2-3
V gene: TRBV10-3
clone size: NA
D gene: TRBD1
CDR3 DNA: TGTGCCATCAGTGTCTCAGGGGGAAGCACAGATACGCAGTATTTT
CDR3 protein: CAISVSGGSTDTQYF

J gene: TRBJ1-1
V gene: TRBV30
clone size: NA
D gene: NA
CDR3 DNA: TGTGCCTGGACGGGGTTGGAAACTGAAGCTTTCTTT
CDR3 protein: CAWTGLETEAFF

J gene: TRBJ2-3
V gene: TRBV5-1
clone size: NA
D gene: TRBD2
CDR3 DNA: TGCGCCAGCGGACCAAGCGGGGGAGACACAGATACGCAGTATTTT
CDR3 protein: CASGPSGGDTDTQYF

J gene: TRBJ1-2
V gene: TRBV30
clone size: NA
D gene: TRBD1
CDR3 DNA: TGTGCCTGGAGTCTTACAGGGGTCCGCTACACCTTC
CDR3 protein: CAWSLTGVRYTF

J gene: TRBJ1-1
V gene: TRBV2
clone size: NA
D gene: NA
CDR3 DNA: TGTGCCAGCAGTGCGGGAGGTCTGAACACTGAAGCTTTCTTT
CDR3 protein: CASSAGGLNTEAFF

J gene: TRBJ1-2
V gene: TRBV3-1/TRBV3-2
clone size: NA
D gene: TRBD1
CDR3 DNA: TGTGCCAGCAGCCAAGATAACGGGAGGGGGCAGGGCTACACCTTC
CDR3 protein: CASSQDNGRGQGYTF

J gene: TRBJ1-5
V gene: TRBV19
clone size: few
D gene: NA
CDR3 DNA: TGTGCCAGTAGGAACTCCGGGACACAGCATTTT
CDR3 protein: CASRNSGTQHF

J gene: TRBJ1-4
V gene: TRBV7-8
clone size: NA
D gene: NA
CDR3 DNA: TGTGCCAGCAGCCCCCTTCGGGGGGGTAATGAAAAACTGTTTTTT
CDR3 protein: CASSPLRGGNEKLFF

J gene: TRBJ2-1
V gene: TRBV24-1
clone size: once
D gene: TRBD1
CDR3 DNA: TGTGCCACCAGTGAAACGACAGGGTATCATGAGCAGTTCTTC
CDR3 protein: CATSETTGYHEQFF

J gene: TRBJ1-5
V gene: TRBV19
clone size: NA
D gene: TRBD1
CDR3 DNA: TGTGCCAGTAGTATAGTAGGGGGCAGACAGCCCCAGCATTTT
CDR3 protein: CASSIVGGRQPQHF

J gene: TRBJ1-1
V gene: TRBV19
clone size: NA
D gene: NA
CDR3 DNA: TGTGCCAGTAGTTGGAAAGGAGAGACTGAAGCTTTCTTT
CDR3 protein: CASSWKGETEAFF

J gene: TRBJ1-6
V gene: TRBV21-1
clone size: NA
D gene: NA
CDR3 DNA: TGTGCCAGCAGCAAAGTCCCAGGGCCTAGTGATTCACCCCTCCACTTT
CDR3 protein: CASSKVPGPSDSPLHF

J gene: TRBJ1-1
V gene: TRBV6-1
clone size: NA
D gene: NA
CDR3 DNA: TGTGCCAGCAGTGAAGTGTTGGAGCGCCGGACACTGAACACTGAAGCTTTCTTT
CDR3 protein: CASSEVLERRTLNTEAFF

J gene: TRBJ1-1
V gene: TRBV4-1
clone size: NA
D gene: NA
CDR3 DNA: TGCGCCAGCAGCCAGAACCGGGACACCACTGAAGCTTTCTTT
CDR3 protein: CASSQNRDTTEAFF

J gene: TRBJ2-7
V gene: TRBV2
clone size: once
D gene: TRBD2
CDR3 DNA: TGTGCCAGCAGTGATTTTAAGCGGGGGTTATCTTACGAGCAGTACTTC
CDR3 protein: CASSDFKRGLSYEQYF

J gene: TRBJ2-1
V gene: TRBV29-1
clone size: NA
D gene: TRBD1
CDR3 DNA: TGCAGCGTGTGGGACAGGGGGCGGGACAATGAGCAGTTCTTC
CDR3 protein: CSVWDRGRDNEQFF

J gene: TRBJ2-2
V gene: TRBV11-2
clone size: NA
D gene: NA
CDR3 DNA: TGTGCCAGCAGCCCACCTCGGCTAGCGACGGGTCTTGGCACCGGGGAGCTGTTTTTT
CDR3 protein: CASSPPRLATGLGTGELFF

J gene: TRBJ1-1
V gene: TRBV7-6
clone size: NA
D gene: NA
CDR3 DNA: TGTGCCAGCAGCTTAGGTGGAGCGAACACTGAAGCTTTCTTT
CDR3 protein: CASSLGGANTEAFF

J gene: TRBJ2-7
V gene: TRBV7-9
clone size: NA
D gene: NA
CDR3 DNA: TGTGCCAGCAGCTTAAGGTGGGCAGAGGGAGAGTACGAGCAGTACTTC
CDR3 protein: CASSLRWAEGEYEQYF

J gene: TRBJ2-3
V gene: TRBV18
clone size: NA
D gene: NA
CDR3 DNA: TGTGCCAGCTCGTCACTTGGGCAGGGCCTCACAGATACGCAGTATTTT
CDR3 protein: CASSSLGQGLTDTQYF

J gene: TRBJ1-6
V gene: TRBV9
clone size: once
D gene: NA
CDR3 DNA: TGTGCCAGCAGAAGAGATTGGAATTCACCCCTCCACTTT
CDR3 protein: CASRRDWNSPLHF

J gene: TRBJ1-5
V gene: TRBV18
clone size: NA
D gene: NA
CDR3 DNA: TGTGCCAGCTCCCGGGACATCAATCAGCCCCAGCATTTT
CDR3 protein: CASSRDINQPQHF

J gene: TRBJ2-5
V gene: TRBV7-2
clone size: NA
D gene: TRBD2
CDR3 DNA: TGTGCCAGCAGCTGGACCACGGGGGGAGTGGGTGAGACCCAGTACTTC
CDR3 protein: CASSWTTGGVGETQYF

J gene: TRBJ1-1
V gene: TRBV5-1
clone size: NA
D gene: NA
CDR3 DNA: TGCGCCAGCAGCTTGAACAGGGTTGGGGCGAACACTGAAGCTTTCTTT
CDR3 protein: CASSLNRVGANTEAFF